These 15 T cell receptor beta chains came from one sample sequenced in a study of T cells in Graves' hyperthyroidism and ophthalmopathy. Amplified TCR beta CDR3 regions derived from RNA transcripts. HTBI primers were used for first-round RT-PCR of the TCR CDR3. MiXCR was run by TCRdb on the multiplex PCR reads, yielding one entry per CDR3 protein. Of more than 350,000 distinct CDR3 sequences in the sample, 14% are singletons; the top ten hold roughly a fifth. The sequencing input was blood. The source of these receptors is a young woman with Graves' ophthalmopathy.

This clonotype was recorded many times. The J gene is TRBJ2-3, the V gene TRBV20-1; tentatively, D is TRBD1 or TRBD2 (5 bases each). CDR3 size: 18 residues. Germline CDR1 DFQATT, CDR2 SNEGSKA (reference sequence). V lost 3 bases and J lost 2, with 24 bases in between. For the CDR3, the DNA is TGCAGTGCTAGGCTTCCAATGGGGCGGACTTACTCCACAGATACGCAGTATTTT. The encoded protein is CSARLPMGRTYSTDTQYF.

The chain combines TRBV5-8 with TRBJ2-2, with TRBD2 matching 10 bases. From germline, CDR1 is SGHTS and CDR2 YDEGEE. This CDR3 comprises 17 residues. The trim removed 1 base at V and 1 base at J, leaving 4 bases unmatched. The CDR3 DNA follows: TGTGCCAGCAGCTTGCCCGGACTAGCGGTGAACACCGGGGAGCTGTTTTTT. This translates into CASSLPGLAVNTGELFF.

In its sample, this clonotype was seen a few times. The V and J genes are TRBV20-1 and TRBJ2-3, with 9 positions matching TRBD2. The V gene's germline CDR1 is DFQATT and CDR2 SNEGSKA (reference sequence). Trimming removed 3 bases from V and 0 bases from J; junction bases left unmatched: 13. The length of the CDR3 is 18 residues. The CDR3 sequence is CSASPLAGDIVSTDTQYF. The CDR3 nucleotides read TGCAGTGCTAGTCCTTTAGCGGGGGACATTGTTAGCACAGATACGCAGTATTTT.

This clonotype was seen repeatedly, ten times or more. The chain carries TRBV5-8 and TRBJ2-1; 11 bases fit TRBD2. Per germline, CDR1 SGHTS and CDR2 YDEGEE. Trimming cost V 5 bases and J 0 bases; bases outside gene matches: 13. The CDR3 contains 19 residues. The CDR3 region is CASRAAGLAGGNSYNEQFF. The CDR3 coding sequence is TGTGCCAGCAGGGCTGCGGGGCTAGCGGGGGGCAACTCCTACAATGAGCAGTTCTTC.

There are many counts of this clonotype. The chain couples TRBV18 to TRBJ1-2; D is undetermined. Germline CDR1 is KGHSH and CDR2 is LQKENI. The V and J ends lost 0 bases and 2 bases respectively, with 10 bases between them. The CDR3 covers 15 residues. CDR3 amino acids: CASSPPGRTNYGYTF. The DNA for the CDR3 is TGTGCCAGCTCACCACCTGGCCGGACCAACTATGGCTACACCTTC.

This clonotype was detected ten times or more. This chain uses TRBV9 with TRBJ2-2; 8 positions agree with TRBD2. The junction had 1 base not matched to a gene; V was cut back by 0 bases and J by 0 bases. The germline V gene has CDR1 SGDLS and CDR2 YYNGEE. The CDR3 is 16 amino acids. The CDR3 region is CASSVVGGANTGELFF. In DNA, the CDR3 is TGTGCCAGCAGCGTAGTCGGGGGGGCGAACACCGGGGAGCTGTTTTTT.

This clonotype was detected ten times or more. CDR3 DNA: TGTGCCAGCAGTTTCGAGACATTTAACTATGGCTACACCTTC. This sequence encodes CASSFETFNYGYTF. The V and J genes are TRBV6-1 and TRBJ1-2; no clear D. Germline assignment: CDR1 MNHNS and CDR2 SASEGT. The CDR3 sequence is 14 residues long. V lost 5 bases and J 1 base, leaving 11 bases between the germline ends.

In its sample, this clonotype was seen many times. The chain uses TRBV6-5 and TRBJ2-2; D call uncertain. This CDR3 is built from 15 residues. CDR1 is MNHEY and CDR2 is SVGAGI in the germline V gene. Trimming left V 0 bases short and J 2 bases short, with 7 bases between. The CDR3 region is CASSYSEINTGELFF. CDR3 sequence (DNA): TGTGCCAGCAGTTACTCCGAGATCAACACCGGGGAGCTGTTTTTT.

This clonotype has only a few counts. This chain connects TRBV24-1 to TRBJ1-5; D is unresolved. The germline CDR1 and CDR2 sequences are KGHDR and SFDVKD. The CDR3 extends over 12 amino acids. Trimming cost V 6 bases and J 0 bases, with 2 bases left between them. The DNA of the CDR3 is TGTGCCACCAGTAGTAGCAATCAGCCCCAGCATTTT. This gives the protein CATSSSNQPQHF.

The table lists this clonotype with a few counts. V is TRBV6-2 or TRBV6-3 and J is TRBJ2-7; D is unresolved. The V gene lost 0 bases and the J gene lost 6 bases, with 6 bases spanning the gap. CDR1 and CDR2 (germline): MNHEY, SVGEGT. This CDR3 has 12 residues. In DNA form, the CDR3 reads TGTGCCAGCAGTTACTCGAGGTCCGAGCAGTACTTC. Its protein product is CASSYSRSEQYF.

J is TRBJ2-7 and V is TRBV20-1, with D perhaps TRBD1 (5 bases). The V gene lost 0 bases and the J gene lost 7 bases, with 22 bases spanning the gap. This CDR3 contains 16 residues. The germline gives CDR1 DFQATT, CDR2 SNEGSKA (reference sequence). CDR3 loop: CSARDRRQGLIREQYF. The CDR3 nucleotides are TGCAGTGCTAGAGATCGACGTCAGGGTTTGATCAGGGAGCAGTACTTC.

The gene calls are TRBV19 and TRBJ1-1; 9 nucleotides line up with TRBD1. Germline CDR1 and CDR2: LNHDA and SQIVND (reference sequence). Unmatched junction bases numbered 20, after V lost 6 bases and J lost 0 bases. This CDR3 spans 20 amino acids. The CDR3 spells CASRGFAKVSGTGMNTEAFF. The CDR3 DNA is TGTGCCAGTAGGGGTTTTGCCAAAGTATCGGGGACAGGGATGAACACTGAAGCTTTCTTT.

Ten or more counts support this clonotype. This sequence joins TRBV12-3 or TRBV12-4 and TRBJ2-1, with 8 bases aligning to TRBD2. Trimming at V came to 2 bases and at J to 4 bases, leaving 4 bases not matched to a gene. This CDR3 has 15 residues. Here the CDR3 DNA reads TGTGCCAGCAGTTTAACAGCGGGGGAATACAATGAGCAGTTCTTC. It encodes CASSLTAGEYNEQFF.

This clonotype was seen repeatedly, ten times or more. This chain links TRBV15 with TRBJ1-5; 9 bases agree with TRBD1. The CDR3 is 16 residues long. CDR1 LNHNV and CDR2 YYDKDF come from the germline V gene (reference sequence). Unmatched junction bases numbered 5, after V lost 1 base and J lost 4 bases. In DNA, the CDR3 is TGTGCCACCAGCAGAGTTGCCGGGACAGGGAATCAGCCCCAGCATTTT. It encodes CATSRVAGTGNQPQHF.

This clonotype has at least ten counts. CDR3 DNA sequence: TGTGCCAGCAGTTTTTGGAGACCGGGACAGGGGGTGCGGCACACCGGGGAGCTGTTTTTT. Protein product: CASSFWRPGQGVRHTGELFF. The chain is built from TRBV12-3 or TRBV12-4 and TRBJ2-2; TRBD1 agrees at 11 bases. This CDR3 has 20 amino acids. The J segment lost 3 bases and the V segment lost 3 bases, leaving 15 bases of the junction unmatched.